A single sample gave rise to the 29 T cell receptor beta chains below, sequenced in a study of blood T cell repertoires in COVID-19. Some clones are missing from TCRdb's copy, which holds only in-frame ones; the method was immunoSEQ multiplex PCR. The top ten clones hold over 12% of a sample with approximately 34,000 clones, around 86% of them seen once. The sample comprised peripheral blood. The receptors shown here come from a man aged 55 to 70 with active COVID-19.

The chain couples TRBV5-4 to TRBJ2-7; 10 nucleotides match TRBD1. The germline V gene encodes CDR1 SGHNT and CDR2 YYREEE (reference sequence). V lost 4 bases, J lost 6 bases, and 4 bases stayed unmatched. The CDR3 consists of 13 residues. For the CDR3, the DNA is TGTGCCAGCAGCCATGGGACAGGGGCCGAGCAGTACTTC. Translation: CASSHGTGAEQYF.

The chain employs TRBV6-5 and TRBJ1-3, with TRBD1 matching over 8 bases. Germline CDR1 is MNHEY and CDR2 is SVGAGI. The length of the CDR3 is 14 residues. Trimming removed 5 bases from V and 0 bases from J; junction bases left unmatched: 0. The CDR3 nucleotides read TGTGCCAGCAGTACAGGGGGCTCTGGAAACACCATATATTTT. Protein: CASSTGGSGNTIYF.

J is TRBJ2-7 and V is TRBV11-2; a possible D gene is TRBD1 (6 bases). V was pared by 6 bases and J by 3 bases, with 15 bases between. The CDR3 runs to 14 residues. Germline assignment: CDR1 SGHAT and CDR2 FQNNGV. Here the CDR3 DNA reads TGTGCCAGCAGAAGCCGGGACAAAGACTACGAGCAGTACTTC. It translates to CASRSRDKDYEQYF.

This rearrangement joins TRBV2 to TRBJ2-3; TRBD2 agrees at 10 bases. Germline loops: CDR1 SNHLY, CDR2 FYNNEI. The ends lost 9 bases at V and 0 bases at J; junction bases unmatched: 0. The CDR3 sequence is 13 residues long. CDR3 DNA: TGTGCCAGTAGCGGGGGGAGCACAGATACGCAGTATTTT. Its translation is CASSGGSTDTQYF.

This chain connects TRBV19 to TRBJ1-4, with 10 bases matching TRBD1. In germline, CDR1 is LNHDA, CDR2 SQIVND (reference sequence). After removal of 8 bases from V and 8 bases from J, the junction contained 14 bases not matched to a gene. This CDR3 has 16 residues. CDR3 sequence reads: CASQNFAGTGDEKLFF. CDR3 sequence (DNA): TGTGCCAGTCAAAACTTCGCCGGGACAGGGGACGAAAAACTGTTTTTT.

The rearrangement links TRBV19 to TRBJ2-2; D possibly corresponds to TRBD2 (6 bases). Germline CDR1 reads LNHDA; CDR2 reads SQIVND (reference sequence). Deletions cut 0 bases from V and 5 bases from J, with 10 bases between. The CDR3 sequence is 15 residues long. The CDR3 loop is CASSIETSLTGELFF. As DNA, the CDR3 is TGTGCCAGTAGTATAGAGACTAGTTTAACCGGGGAGCTGTTTTTT.

The chain joins TRBV7-2 to TRBJ2-7; D might be TRBD1 (6 bases). From germline, CDR1 is SGHTA and CDR2 FQGNSA. Trimming left V 1 base short and J 4 bases short, with 8 bases between. The CDR3 is made up of 13 amino acids. CDR3 sequence reads: CASSLGDKYEQYF. DNA for the CDR3: TGTGCCAGCAGCTTAGGGGACAAGTACGAGCAGTACTTC.

The chain carries TRBV3-1 (or the pseudogene TRBV3-2) and TRBJ2-1; TRBD2 matches 9 bases. The CDR3 length is 15 residues. CDR1 and CDR2 (germline): LGHDT, YNNKEL (reference sequence). V gave up 0 bases and J gave up 9 bases; unmatched junction bases: 6. The DNA for the CDR3 is TGTGCCAGCAGCCAAGAACTAGCGGGTGCTGGTGAGCAGTTCTTC. Translated: CASSQELAGAGEQFF.

The chain links TRBV5-5 to TRBJ1-2, with 7 positions matching TRBD1. The CDR3 extends over 13 amino acids. Germline CDR1 SGHKS, CDR2 YYEKEE (reference sequence). V dropped 3 bases and J dropped 8; count of bases not matched to a gene: 7. The CDR3 region is CASSSGQREGYTF. The CDR3 DNA sequence: TGTGCCAGCAGCTCGGGACAGAGAGAGGGCTACACCTTC. Variable domain in full (rest from reference TRBV5-5 and TRBJ1-2): DAGVTQSPTHLIKTRGQQVTLRCSPISGHKSVSWYQQVLGQGPQFIFQYYEKEERGRGNFPDRFSARQFPNYSSELNVNALLLGDSALYLCASSSGQREGYTFGSGTRLTVV.

This clone occurred once. The V gene is TRBV4-1, the J gene TRBJ2-7, with 12 bases lining up with TRBD2. CDR1 and CDR2 from the germline V gene are MGHRA and YSYEKL. The CDR3 runs to 15 residues. After removal of 5 bases from V and 2 bases from J, the junction contained 4 bases not matched to a gene. CDR3 coding DNA: TGCGCCAGCAGCTTGAGACTAGCGGGAGCCTACGAGCAGTACTTC. Its translation is CASSLRLAGAYEQYF.

The chain uses TRBV2 and TRBJ2-1, with 12 bases aligning to TRBD2. This CDR3 has 15 residues. With 6 bases clipped from V and 4 bases from J, the junction kept 4 bases outside the gene matches. Germline loops: CDR1 SNHLY, CDR2 FYNNEI. The CDR3 DNA reads as TGTGCCAGCAGACTAGCGGGAGGTATATACAATGAGCAGTTCTTC. Its translation is CASRLAGGIYNEQFF.

This sequence joins TRBV14 and TRBJ2-3; 10 bases agree with TRBD2. CDR1 is SGHDN and CDR2 is FVKESK in the germline V gene. The length of the CDR3 is 17 residues. V lost 0 bases and J lost 4; bases outside the gene matches: 7. The CDR3 protein is CASSQERLAGGADTQYF. The DNA for the CDR3 is TGTGCCAGCAGCCAAGAGAGACTAGCGGGTGGGGCAGATACGCAGTATTTT.

The chain is built from TRBV7-9 and TRBJ2-1; the D gene is possibly TRBD2 (6 bases). The CDR3 sequence is 15 residues long. Trimming stripped 5 bases from V and 2 bases from J, with 13 bases between. CDR1 SEHNR and CDR2 FQNEAQ come from the germline V gene (reference sequence). CDR3 amino acids: CASSRDSSTYNEQFF. DNA for the CDR3: TGTGCCAGCAGCCGGGACTCGTCGACCTACAATGAGCAGTTCTTC.

V gene TRBV29-1 combines with J gene TRBJ2-3, with 7 bases identical to TRBD2. The CDR3 spans 15 residues. V lost 6 bases to trimming and J lost 2 bases; unmatched junction nucleotides: 11. CDR1 is SQVTM and CDR2 is ANQGSEA in the germline V gene. The CDR3 DNA follows: TGCAGCGTGAGCGGGGACCCCATCAACACAGATACGCAGTATTTT. Protein product: CSVSGDPINTDTQYF.

The DNA of the CDR3 is TGTGCCAGCAGCCCCCGGACGGGGACAGATACGCAGTATTTT. Translating gives CASSPRTGTDTQYF. V is TRBV11-3 and J is TRBJ2-3; tentative D call: TRBD2 (5 bases). The CDR3 totals 14 residues. Germline CDR1 and CDR2: SGHNT and YENEEA. V was cut by 5 bases and J by 3 bases, with 12 bases left in between.

V is TRBV7-2 and J is TRBJ2-1; 11 bases fit TRBD2. Germline values: CDR1 SGHTA, CDR2 FQGNSA. This CDR3 contains 19 residues. The ends lost 2 bases at V and 0 bases at J; junction bases unmatched: 9. The CDR3 nucleotides are TGTGCCAGCAGCTTAAGGAGTCGGACTAGCGGGCCCTCCTACAATGAGCAGTTCTTC. This gives the protein CASSLRSRTSGPSYNEQFF.

The V and J genes are TRBV9 and TRBJ1-2, with D possibly TRBD1 on 6 matching bases. The ends were cut back, 3 bases at V and 0 bases at J, with 12 bases in the middle. Germline V CDR1 and CDR2: SGDLS, YYNGEE. This CDR3 is built from 15 residues. The chain's CDR3 is CASSAGQSPNYGYTF. In DNA form, the CDR3 reads TGTGCCAGCAGCGCAGGACAGTCCCCTAACTATGGCTACACCTTC.

The V call is TRBV7-3, the J call TRBJ2-2; maybe TRBD2 (7 bases). Looked up from germline, CDR1 is SGHTA and CDR2 is FQGTGA. This CDR3 comprises 15 residues. V lost 4 bases to trimming and J lost 0 bases, with 9 bases between them. The CDR3 sequence: CASSSGGANTGELFF. DNA for the CDR3: TGTGCCAGCAGCTCGGGGGGCGCGAACACCGGGGAGCTGTTTTTT.

The chain combines TRBV6-5 with TRBJ2-3, with D uncertain. V lost 8 bases and J lost 0, with 15 bases in between. Germline V gene sequence: CDR1 MNHEY, CDR2 SVGAGI. The CDR3 runs 15 residues. The CDR3 region has the DNA TGTGCCAGCGCCCAAACGAGGTCTAGCACAGATACGCAGTATTTT. The encoded protein is CASAQTRSSTDTQYF.

The J gene is TRBJ2-1, the V gene TRBV7-2; TRBD2 agrees at 7 bases. The J segment lost 2 bases and the V segment lost 1 base, leaving 5 bases of the junction unmatched. CDR1 and CDR2 (germline): SGHTA, FQGNSA. The CDR3 spans 16 residues. CDR3 region: CASSLGGRLAYNEQFF. Here the CDR3 DNA reads TGTGCCAGCAGCTTAGGCGGGAGATTGGCCTACAATGAGCAGTTCTTC.

The CDR3 region has the DNA TGTGCCAGCAGGGGGCCCAAGACAGGGGCTTTTGGCTACACCTTC. This codes for CASRGPKTGAFGYTF. The chain couples TRBV6-5 to TRBJ1-2; TRBD1 agrees at 8 bases. Germline V CDR1 and CDR2: MNHEY, SVGAGI. Germline trimming cut 6 bases from V and 7 bases from J; bases unmatched to any gene: 13. This CDR3 contains 15 residues.

The chain employs TRBV6-2 or TRBV6-3 and TRBJ2-3, with D uncertain. V gave up 2 bases and J gave up 0 bases, with 9 bases separating them. The CDR3 has 15 amino acids. Germline CDR1 and CDR2: MNHEY and SVGEGT. The CDR3, as DNA: TGTGCCAGCAGTTACCTTGCCAGTAGCACAGATACGCAGTATTTT. Protein sequence: CASSYLASSTDTQYF.

The CDR3: CASSSTRGSVEETQYF. The CDR3 DNA follows: TGTGCCAGCAGTTCCACCCGCGGATCCGTAGAAGAGACCCAGTACTTC. The J gene is TRBJ2-5, the V gene TRBV6-2 or TRBV6-3; D is ambiguous. The CDR3 is made up of 16 amino acids. The V gene lost 4 bases and the J gene lost 3 bases, with 18 bases spanning the gap. Germline values: CDR1 MNHEY, CDR2 SVGEGT.

The chain employs TRBV28 and TRBJ2-3, with 8 bases identical to TRBD1. CDR1 is MDHEN and CDR2 is SYDVKM in the germline V gene. The length of the CDR3 is 14 residues. After removal of 7 bases from V and 1 base from J, the junction contained 4 bases not matched to a gene. The CDR3 loop reads CASNRDRRTDTQYF. CDR3 bases: TGTGCCAGCAACAGGGACAGGCGCACAGATACGCAGTATTTT.

This chain connects TRBV5-1 to TRBJ2-7, with 12 bases matching TRBD2. The CDR3 runs to 16 residues. Germline lookup yields CDR1 SGHRS and CDR2 YFSETQ. V dropped 4 bases and J dropped 7; count of bases not matched to a gene: 12. The CDR3 nucleotides are TGCGCCAGCAGCAGGTCTAGCGGGGGGGCCGGATGGGAGCAGTACTTC. Its translation is CASSRSSGGAGWEQYF.

Comment on this clone: This sample also contains other DNA sequences that code for the same CDR3. The genes are TRBV2 and TRBJ2-2, with 7 bases matching TRBD1. The CDR3 extends over 15 amino acids. Germline V gene lookup returns CDR1 SNHLY and CDR2 FYNNEI. Losses at the gene ends were 6 bases for V and 0 bases for J; bases not matched to a gene: 4. CDR3 residues: CASSRDSSNTGELFF. The CDR3 DNA reads TGTGCCAGCAGCAGGGACAGTTCGAACACCGGGGAGCTGTTTTTT.

The chain carries TRBV5-8 and TRBJ2-5, with a tentative D call TRBD1 (6 bases). Trimming left V 6 bases short and J 1 base short, with 16 bases between. Germline V CDR1 and CDR2: SGHTS, YDEGEE. This CDR3 is built from 15 residues. The CDR3 protein is CASTLGDRSQETQYF. The CDR3 DNA follows: TGTGCCAGCACCCTCGGAGACAGGTCCCAAGAGACCCAGTACTTC.

This chain connects TRBV5-6 to TRBJ1-2; D remains unclear. Germline CDR1 and CDR2: SGHDT and YYEEEE. The CDR3 length is 14 residues. V lost 3 bases to trimming and J lost 2 bases, with 11 bases between them. CDR3 DNA: TGTGCCAGCAGCTCAACGACAAGGAACTATGGCTACACCTTC. Translation gives CASSSTTRNYGYTF. The full variable domain, with the rest looked up from reference TRBV5-6 and TRBJ1-2, is DAGVTQSPTHLIKTRGQQVTLRCSPKSGHDTVSWYQQALGQGPQFIFQYYEEEERQRGNFPDRFSGHQFPNYSSELNVNALLLGDSALYLCASSSTTRNYGYTFGSGTRLTVV.

This clone was seen a single time. The rearrangement joins TRBV5-8 to TRBJ2-3, with D perhaps matching TRBD1 (5 bases). Looked up from germline, CDR1 is SGHTS and CDR2 is YDEGEE. CDR3 length: 16 amino acids. V was shortened by 0 bases and J by 6 bases, with 17 bases between the two germline ends. The CDR3 region is CASSLDWGETFDTQYF. The CDR3, as DNA: TGTGCCAGCAGCTTGGATTGGGGCGAGACCTTTGATACGCAGTATTTT. The variable domain in full, with the rest retrieved from reference TRBV5-8 and TRBJ2-3, is EAGVTQSPTHLIKTRGQQATLRCSPISGHTSVYWYQQALGLGLQFLLWYDEGEERNRGNFPPRFSGRQFPNYSSELNVNALELEDSALYLCASSLDWGETFDTQYFGPGTRLTVL.